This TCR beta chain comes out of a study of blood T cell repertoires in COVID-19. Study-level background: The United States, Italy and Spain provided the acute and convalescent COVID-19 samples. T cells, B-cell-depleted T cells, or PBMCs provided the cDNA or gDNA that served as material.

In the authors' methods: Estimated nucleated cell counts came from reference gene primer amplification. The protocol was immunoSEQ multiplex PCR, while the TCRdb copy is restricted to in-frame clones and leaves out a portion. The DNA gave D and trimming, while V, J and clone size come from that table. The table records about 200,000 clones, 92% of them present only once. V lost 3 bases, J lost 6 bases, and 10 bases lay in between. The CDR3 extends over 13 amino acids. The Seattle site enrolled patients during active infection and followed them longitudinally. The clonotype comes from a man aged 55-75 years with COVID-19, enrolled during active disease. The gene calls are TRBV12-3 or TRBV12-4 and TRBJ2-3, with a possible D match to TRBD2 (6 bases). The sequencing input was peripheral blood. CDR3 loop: CASSLWGEDTQYF. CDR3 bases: TGTGCCAGCAGTTTGTGGGGGGAGGATACGCAGTATTTT.